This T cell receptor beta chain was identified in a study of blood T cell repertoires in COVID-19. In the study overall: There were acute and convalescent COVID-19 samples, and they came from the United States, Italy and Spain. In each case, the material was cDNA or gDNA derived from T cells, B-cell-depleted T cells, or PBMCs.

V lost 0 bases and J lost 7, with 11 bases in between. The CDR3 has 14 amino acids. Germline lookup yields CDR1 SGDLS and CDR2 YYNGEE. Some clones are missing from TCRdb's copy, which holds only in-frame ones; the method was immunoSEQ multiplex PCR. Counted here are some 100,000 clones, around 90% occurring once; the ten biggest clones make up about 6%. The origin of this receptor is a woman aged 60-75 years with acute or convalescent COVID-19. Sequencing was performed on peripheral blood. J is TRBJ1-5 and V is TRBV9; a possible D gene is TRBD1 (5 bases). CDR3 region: CASSVGAGNQPQHF. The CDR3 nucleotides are TGTGCCAGCAGCGTAGGGGCAGGGAACCAGCCCCAGCATTTT. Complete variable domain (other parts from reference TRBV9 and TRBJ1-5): DSGVTQTPKHLITATGQRVTLRCSPRSGDLSVYWYQQSLDQGLQFLIQYYNGEERAKGNILERFSAQQFPDLHSELNLSSLELGDSALYFCASSVGAGNQPQHFGDGTRLSIL.